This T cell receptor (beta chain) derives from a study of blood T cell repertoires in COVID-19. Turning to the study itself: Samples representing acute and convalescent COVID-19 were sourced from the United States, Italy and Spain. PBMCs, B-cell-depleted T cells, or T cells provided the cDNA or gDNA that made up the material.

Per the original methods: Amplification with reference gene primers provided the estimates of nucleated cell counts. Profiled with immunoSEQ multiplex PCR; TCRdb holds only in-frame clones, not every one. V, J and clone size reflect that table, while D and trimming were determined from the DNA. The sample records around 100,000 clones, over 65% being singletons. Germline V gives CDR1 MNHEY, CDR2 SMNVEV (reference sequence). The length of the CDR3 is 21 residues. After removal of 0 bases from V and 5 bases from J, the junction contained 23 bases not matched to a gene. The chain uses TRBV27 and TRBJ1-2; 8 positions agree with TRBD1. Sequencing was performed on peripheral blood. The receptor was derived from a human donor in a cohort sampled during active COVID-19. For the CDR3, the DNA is TGTGCCAGCAGTTTATCGCGTGGTTTTTCTGGGGCAGGGGGCGTTAGGTATGGCTACACCTTC. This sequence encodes CASSLSRGFSGAGGVRYGYTF.